Presented here are 2 T cell receptor beta chains from one specimen sequenced in a study of T cell responses to AZD1222 COVID-19 vaccine. Here immunoSEQ multiplex PCR was the method, and the copy in TCRdb shows in-frame clones only, minus some. The repertoire has 100,000 to 150,000 clones, 80% to 90% of them found once; the top ten carry 4.2%. The sequencing used peripheral blood, collected on day 0 of AZD1222 vaccination. The source of these receptors is an adult in good health.

V is TRBV29-1 and J is TRBJ2-2; tentative D call: TRBD1 (6 bases). The CDR3 totals 12 residues. Germline values: CDR1 SQVTM, CDR2 ANQGSEA. The DNA for the CDR3 is TGCTCTCATCCAGGGGTCACCGGGGAGCTGTTTTTT. Translation gives CSHPGVTGELFF.

The CDR3 reads CASSKAVREGYEQYF. CDR3 nucleotide sequence: TGTGCCAGCAGCAAAGCGGTCCGGGAAGGCTACGAGCAGTACTTC. The chain employs TRBV21-1 and TRBJ2-7; the table's D call TRBD2 went unverified against the DNA. TRBV21-1 is a pseudogene. The CDR3 is 15 residues long.